The TCR beta chain under discussion was sequenced for a study of CD8 T cells in Susac syndrome. The study's findings and limits: The study recognized that the number of individuals in its TCR sequencing and HLA analysis was relatively small.

CD8+ and CD4+ T cells taken from blood had their TCR beta sequenced. The CDR3 sequence is 14 residues long. In germline, CDR1 is SEHNR, CDR2 FQNEAQ (reference sequence). Losses at the gene ends were 4 bases for V and 2 bases for J; bases not matched to a gene: 4. This clonotype was observed a single time. The antigen is undetermined. Random hexamers were used to reverse transcribe about 0.45 to 1 ug of RNA. Each CDR3 protein gets one entry after TCRdb re-called the immunoSEQ multiplex PCR reads with MiXCR. The sample has 150,000 to 200,000 distinct CDR3 sequences; around 93% are singletons. Sequencing was done on a sample of CD4+ T cells from PBMCs. The source of this sequence is a human donor in good health. The rearrangement links TRBV7-9 to TRBJ1-2, with TRBD1 matching 7 bases. CDR3 sequence reads: CASSSFRGNYGYTF. The CDR3 DNA is TGTGCCAGCAGCTCTTTCAGGGGGAACTATGGCTACACCTTC.